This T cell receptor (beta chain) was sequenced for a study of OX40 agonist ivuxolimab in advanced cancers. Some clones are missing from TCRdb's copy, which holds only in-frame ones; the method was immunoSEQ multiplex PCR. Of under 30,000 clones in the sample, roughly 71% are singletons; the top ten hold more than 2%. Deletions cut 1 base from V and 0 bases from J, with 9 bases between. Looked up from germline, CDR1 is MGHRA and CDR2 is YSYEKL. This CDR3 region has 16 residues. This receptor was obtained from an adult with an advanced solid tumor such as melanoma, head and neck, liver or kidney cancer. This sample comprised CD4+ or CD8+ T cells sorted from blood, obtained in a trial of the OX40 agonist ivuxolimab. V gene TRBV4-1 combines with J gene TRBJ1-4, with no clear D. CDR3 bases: TGCGCCAGCAGCCAAGTGATGGTTGCAACTAATGAAAAACTGTTTTTT. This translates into CASSQVMVATNEKLFF.